Listed here are 20 T cell receptor beta chains from one sample, sequenced in a study of CD8+CD57+ T cells in acquired aplastic anemia. Genomic DNA, the template, was used for profiling of the TCR beta VDJ and CDR3. TCRdb re-derived calls from the reads in MiXCR, one entry per CDR3 protein. The sample has about 180,000 distinct CDR3 sequences, nearly 50% seen once. CD8+CD57+ cell expansion, shown by flow cytometry, had occurred in the patients selected for sequencing. The sample consisted of sorted CD4+, CD8+, or CD8+CD57+ T cells (not recorded which) from PBMCs. These receptor sequences come from a human donor with aplastic anemia.

As concerns this clonotype: A much larger clone is a single base away; this may be a read error. This chain connects TRBV7-3 to TRBJ2-1, with D possibly TRBD2 on 7 matching bases. Germline CDR1 and CDR2: SGHTA and FQGTGA. This CDR3 spans 19 amino acids. V was pared by 1 base and J by 5 bases, with 24 bases between. DNA for the CDR3: TGTGCCAGCAGCTTAAAACGGGCGGGGGCTACTTTAAGTGACAATGAGCAGTTCTTC. It specifies CASSLKRAGATLSDNEQFF.

The chain employs TRBV2 and TRBJ2-7, with D possibly TRBD1 on 5 matching bases. CDR1 is SNHLY, CDR2 FYNNEI, per germline. V lost 6 bases, J lost 4 bases, and 16 bases lay in between. The length of the CDR3 is 14 residues. The CDR3 DNA follows: TGTGCCAGCAGCAGGACAAGCCGGTCTTACGAGCAGTACTTC. Its translation: CASSRTSRSYEQYF.

This rearrangement joins TRBV6-4 to TRBJ2-3; 8 bases align to TRBD2. Germline lookup yields CDR1 MRHNA and CDR2 SNTAGT. The CDR3 has 11 residues. V was clipped by 10 bases and J by 8 bases; unmatched bases: 5. CDR3 sequence: CAIGGGGTQYF. CDR3 DNA: TGTGCCATCGGGGGGGGCGGTACGCAGTATTTT.

The chain uses TRBV11-2 and TRBJ2-5; D is uncertain. Per the germline V gene, CDR1 is SGHAT and CDR2 is FQNNGV. CDR3 size: 17 residues. Trimming took off 2 bases at V and 1 base at J, with 17 bases between the two ends. The CDR3 loop is CASSLSVGVSVQETQYF. The CDR3 DNA sequence: TGTGCCAGCAGCTTAAGTGTTGGGGTCTCGGTCCAAGAGACCCAGTACTTC.

This chain connects TRBV9 to TRBJ1-1, with D perhaps TRBD1 (5 bases). Per germline, CDR1 SGDLS and CDR2 YYNGEE. The CDR3 has 15 residues. The ends were cut back, 0 bases at V and 4 bases at J, with 13 bases in the middle. The CDR3 sequence is CASSVADSPGTEAFF. The CDR3 nucleotides are TGTGCCAGCAGCGTAGCTGACAGTCCCGGCACTGAAGCTTTCTTT.

The gene calls are TRBV7-2 and TRBJ2-1; D uncertain. This CDR3 is 12 amino acids long. Germline V CDR1 and CDR2: SGHTA, FQGNSA. The ends were cut back, 4 bases at V and 7 bases at J, with 8 bases in the middle. The CDR3, as DNA: TGTGCCAGCAGCTCGACTCGTAATGAGCAGTTCTTC. Its translation: CASSSTRNEQFF.

This clonotype was recorded many times. J is TRBJ2-2 and V is TRBV11-3; tentative D call: TRBD1 (5 bases). CDR3 length: 14 amino acids. V was pared by 5 bases and J by 7 bases, with 14 bases between. Germline loops: CDR1 SGHNT, CDR2 YENEEA. CDR3 in DNA: TGTGCCAGCAGCCCAGGCCCAGGGATCGGGGAGCTGTTTTTT. Translation gives CASSPGPGIGELFF.

The chain employs TRBV7-9 and TRBJ1-2; 9 bases line up with TRBD1. The CDR3 runs to 13 residues. Trimming cost V 5 bases and J 7 bases; bases outside gene matches: 5. The germline V gene encodes CDR1 SEHNR and CDR2 FQNEAQ (reference sequence). The CDR3 DNA sequence: TGTGCCAGCAGCAAACAGGGGGCGTTTGGCTACACCTTC. Translating it yields CASSKQGAFGYTF.

The chain carries TRBV7-8 and TRBJ2-3; maybe TRBD1 (6 bases). The ends were cut back, 5 bases at V and 3 bases at J, with 12 bases in the middle. The CDR3 covers 14 residues. Per the germline V gene, CDR1 is SGHVS and CDR2 is FQNEAQ. For the CDR3, the DNA is TGTGCCAGCAGCCGCCGGGACATTACAGATACGCAGTATTTT. This sequence encodes CASSRRDITDTQYF.

This clonotype has ten or more counts. The chain combines TRBV11-2 with TRBJ2-5, with unresolved D. The V gene's germline CDR1 is SGHAT and CDR2 FQNNGV. V gave up 0 bases and J gave up 4 bases, with 12 bases separating them. This CDR3 is 15 amino acids long. The CDR3 here is CASSLDRASVETQYF. CDR3 DNA sequence: TGTGCCAGCAGCTTAGATCGGGCCAGCGTAGAGACCCAGTACTTC.

A few counts support this clonotype. The chain links TRBV29-1 to TRBJ2-2; TRBD2 agrees at 10 bases. The CDR3 extends over 13 amino acids. The germline CDR1 and CDR2 sequences are SQVTM and ANQGSEA. V gave up 5 bases and J gave up 9 bases; unmatched junction bases: 6. CDR3: CSVSSGRSRELFF. CDR3 nucleotide sequence: TGCAGCGTTAGTAGCGGGAGGAGTCGGGAGCTGTTTTTT.

This clonotype was seen more than once but under ten times. This chain connects TRBV28 to TRBJ2-1, with a tentative D call TRBD1 (5 bases). Per germline, CDR1 MDHEN and CDR2 SYDVKM. The CDR3 totals 16 residues. The V and J ends lost 4 bases and 7 bases respectively, with 20 bases between them. CDR3 protein: CASSSPTLVTVNEQFF. The CDR3 DNA follows: TGTGCCAGCAGTTCTCCAACTTTGGTGACAGTAAATGAGCAGTTCTTC.

The CDR3 DNA sequence: TGCGCCAGCAGTAACGTCGGGGGCTTCGGCGAGCAGTACTTC. It yields the protein CASSNVGGFGEQYF. The rearrangement uses TRBV10-2 and TRBJ2-7; D is tentatively TRBD1 or TRBD2 (6 bases each). V was trimmed by 5 bases and J by 6 bases, leaving 17 bases between them. Germline CDR1 and CDR2: WSHSY and SAAADI. The CDR3 sequence is 14 residues long.

This clonotype occurred many times. The chain joins TRBV7-2 to TRBJ1-6; tentative D call: TRBD1 (6 bases). Germline V gene data show CDR1 as SGHTA and CDR2 as FQGNSA. The CDR3 length is 16 residues. V lost 3 bases and J lost 6, with 15 bases in between. CDR3 sequence reads: CASSFLGQRRNSPLHF. For the CDR3, the DNA is TGTGCCAGCAGCTTTTTGGGACAAAGGCGTAATTCACCCCTCCACTTT.

At least ten counts were recorded for this clonotype. The chain uses TRBV24-1 and TRBJ1-3, with D hard to call. Germline lookup yields CDR1 KGHDR and CDR2 SFDVKD. V lost 4 bases and J lost 0, with 9 bases in between. The CDR3 extends over 15 amino acids. The CDR3: CATSDGTRSGNTIYF. In nucleotides, the CDR3 is TGTGCCACCAGTGACGGCACTCGCTCTGGAAACACCATATATTTT.

This chain links TRBV7-9 with TRBJ2-7; D could derive from TRBD1 or TRBD2 (5 bases each). Germline CDR1 reads SEHNR; CDR2 reads FQNEAQ (reference sequence). V dropped 8 bases and J dropped 1 base, with 12 bases sitting between them. The CDR3 runs to 13 residues. The CDR3 coding sequence is TGTGCCAGCCCAGACAGACTATCCTACGAGCAGTACTTC. Translation: CASPDRLSYEQYF.

This clonotype was picked up many times. The rearrangement joins TRBV6-1 to TRBJ2-7; possibly TRBD2 for D (5 bases). The germline V gene has CDR1 MNHNS and CDR2 SASEGT. The CDR3 totals 14 residues. Trimming took off 6 bases at V and 2 bases at J, with 14 bases between the two ends. CDR3 DNA: TGTGCCAGCAGCCTCGGACTCAGTACCTACGAGCAGTACTTC. Amino acids: CASSLGLSTYEQYF.

This clonotype was counted at least ten times. V usage is TRBV5-1 and J usage is TRBJ1-5, with D possibly being TRBD1 (6 bases). CDR1 and CDR2 (germline): SGHRS, YFSETQ. The CDR3 runs 17 residues. Trimming pared 0 bases from V and 6 bases from J, leaving 19 bases between. The DNA for the CDR3 is TGCGCCAGCAGCTTGGTCCCCCAGGGGCAAAGAGGTCAGCCCCAGCATTTT. Translation: CASSLVPQGQRGQPQHF.

V usage is TRBV10-2 and J usage is TRBJ2-7, with 7 nucleotides matching TRBD2. The germline V gene encodes CDR1 WSHSY and CDR2 SAAADI. The CDR3 consists of 14 residues. Trimming removed 8 bases from V and 2 bases from J; junction bases left unmatched: 9. The CDR3 DNA follows: TGCGCCAGCCCGACCCTTGGGAGGGCCTACGAGCAGTACTTC. This gives the protein CASPTLGRAYEQYF.

This clonotype has at least ten counts. This chain links TRBV6-5 with TRBJ1-2; D perhaps matches TRBD1 (5 bases). Germline CDR1 MNHEY, CDR2 SVGAGI. With 2 bases removed from V and 3 bases from J, the gap between germline ends came to 7 bases. The CDR3 consists of 13 residues. CDR3 amino acids: CASSYGGYYGYTF. The CDR3 DNA reads as TGTGCCAGCAGTTACGGGGGATACTATGGCTACACCTTC.